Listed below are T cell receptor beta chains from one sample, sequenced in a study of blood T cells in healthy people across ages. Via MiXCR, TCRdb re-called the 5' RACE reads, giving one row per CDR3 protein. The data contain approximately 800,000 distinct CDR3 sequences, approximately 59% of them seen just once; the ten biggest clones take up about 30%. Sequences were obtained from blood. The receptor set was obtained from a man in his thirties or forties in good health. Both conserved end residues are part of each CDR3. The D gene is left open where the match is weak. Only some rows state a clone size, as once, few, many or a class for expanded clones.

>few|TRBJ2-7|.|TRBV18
TGTGCCAGCTCCCTTAAAACCGAATCGTACGAGCAGTACTTC
CASSLKTESYEQYF
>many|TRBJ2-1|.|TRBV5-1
TGCGCCAGCAGCTTGCATGGGCCTAATGAGCAGTTCTTC
CASSLHGPNEQFF
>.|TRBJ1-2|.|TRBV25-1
TGTGCCAGCAGTGAAGAGGGACAAATCAACTATGGCTACACCTTC
CASSEEGQINYGYTF
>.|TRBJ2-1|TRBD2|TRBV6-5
TGTGCCAGCACCTTCGGACTAGCTAGTGGTGAGCAGTTCTTC
CASTFGLASGEQFF
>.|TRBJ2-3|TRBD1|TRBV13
TGTGCCAGCGGCCTAAGGGACAGGCTGGCAGATACGCAGTATTTT
CASGLRDRLADTQYF
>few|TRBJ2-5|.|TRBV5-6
TGTGCCAGCAGCTTTACAGCAAATCAAGAGACCCAGTACTTC
CASSFTANQETQYF
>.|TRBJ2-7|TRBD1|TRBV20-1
TGCAGTACCGGGACAGCCTATTACGAGCAGTACTTC
CSTGTAYYEQYF
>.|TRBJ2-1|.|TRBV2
TGTGCCATCCTCCTGGGGGAGCAGTTCTTC
CAILLGEQFF
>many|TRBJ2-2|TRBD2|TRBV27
TGTGCCAGCAGAGGGGGACTAGCTTTGGCCACCGGGGAGCTGTTTTTT
CASRGGLALATGELFF
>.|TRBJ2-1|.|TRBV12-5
TGTGCTAGTGCCCGATCCGGGGAGACGAATGAGCAGTTCTTC
CASARSGETNEQFF
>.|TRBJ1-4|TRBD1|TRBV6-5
TGTGCCAGCGCGACAGGGGCTGCAACTAATGAAAAACTGTTTTTT
CASATGAATNEKLFF
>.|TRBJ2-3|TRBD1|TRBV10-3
TGTGCCATCAGCCTCGGACAGGGTGGGACAGATACGCAGTATTTT
CAISLGQGGTDTQYF
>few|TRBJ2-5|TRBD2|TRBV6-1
TGTGCCAGCAGCGGACTAGCGGGGGAACAAGAGACCCAGTACTTC
CASSGLAGEQETQYF
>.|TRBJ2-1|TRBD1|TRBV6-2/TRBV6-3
TGTGCCAGCAAAGCAGGGGGCAATGAGCAGTTCTTC
CASKAGGNEQFF
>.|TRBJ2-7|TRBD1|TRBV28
TGTGCCGGAGCACCAGGACAGGGAAGCTCCTACGAGCAGTACTTC
CAGAPGQGSSYEQYF
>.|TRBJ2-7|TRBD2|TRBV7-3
TGTGCCAGCAGCTTAACGGTTAGCGGGGGTCTCTTCGACGAGCAGTACTTC
CASSLTVSGGLFDEQYF
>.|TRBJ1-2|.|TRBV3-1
TGTGCCAGCAGCCTCAGGGGCAGCTGGATCTATGGCTACACCTTC
CASSLRGSWIYGYTF
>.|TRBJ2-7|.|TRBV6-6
TGTGCCAGCAGTTACACCCTTGGGTACGAGCAGTACTTC
CASSYTLGYEQYF
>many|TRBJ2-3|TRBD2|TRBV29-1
TGCAGCGTAGTAGCGGGGGGGCCGGCAGATACGCAGTATTTT
CSVVAGGPADTQYF
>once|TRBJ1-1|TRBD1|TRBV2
TGTGCCAGCAGCCCCTCCAGGGGGCTTACTGAAGCTTTCTTT
CASSPSRGLTEAFF
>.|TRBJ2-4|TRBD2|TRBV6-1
TGTGCCAGCAGTGAACTAGCGGCAAACATTCAGTACTTC
CASSELAANIQYF
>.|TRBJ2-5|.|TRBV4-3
TGCGCCAGCAGCCCCACCCGGGACCCCCAAGAGACCCAGTACTTC
CASSPTRDPQETQYF
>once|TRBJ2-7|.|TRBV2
TGTGCCAGCAAGGAGACATCATCCTACGAGCAGTACTTC
CASKETSSYEQYF
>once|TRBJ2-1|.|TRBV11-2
TGTACCAGCAGCCCCGGGGGGCTGGACAATGAGCAGTTCTTC
CTSSPGGLDNEQFF
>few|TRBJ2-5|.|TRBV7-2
TGTGCCAGCAGCTTAGCCACATTACCTCAAGAGACCCAGTACTTC
CASSLATLPQETQYF
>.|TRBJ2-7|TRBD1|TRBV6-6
TGTGCCAGCAGCCGGGACAGGGCCCACGAGCAGTACTTC
CASSRDRAHEQYF
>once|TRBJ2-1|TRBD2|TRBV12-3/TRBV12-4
TGTGCCAGCAGGCAGCGGGGGGGTTTGGGTGAGCAGTTCTTC
CASRQRGGLGEQFF
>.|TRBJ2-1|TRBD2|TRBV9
TGTGCCAGCAGCCACGAGCCCGGGGGGGCGTACAATGAGCAGTTCTTC
CASSHEPGGAYNEQFF
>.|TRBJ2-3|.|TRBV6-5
TGTGCCAGCAGTTACGGTAGCGGCCTTAGGGCAGATACGCAGTATTTT
CASSYGSGLRADTQYF
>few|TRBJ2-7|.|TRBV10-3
TGTGCCATCAGTGAGTCAGCTCCGACTAACTCCTACGAGCAGTACTTC
CAISESAPTNSYEQYF
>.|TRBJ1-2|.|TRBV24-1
TGTGCCACCAGCAAGGGAGGTCGAACTCATGGCTACACCTTC
CATSKGGRTHGYTF
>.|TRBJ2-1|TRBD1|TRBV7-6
TGTGCCAGTGAACCGGGACAGGGCTCCTACAATGAGCAGTTCTTC
CASEPGQGSYNEQFF
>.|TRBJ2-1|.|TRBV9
TGTGCCAGCAGCGTAGTGGTTGGACAGAAAGACAATGAGCAGTTCTTC
CASSVVVGQKDNEQFF
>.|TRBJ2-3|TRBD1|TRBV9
TGTGCCAGCAGCGTAGGGGGACAGGGAAGAGATACGCAGTATTTT
CASSVGGQGRDTQYF
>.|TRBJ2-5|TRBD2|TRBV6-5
TGTGCCAGCAGTTACTTGGCGGGGGGTGAAGAGACCCAGTACTTC
CASSYLAGGEETQYF
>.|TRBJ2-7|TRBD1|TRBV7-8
TGTGCCAGCAGCTCGTACTACAGGGGGGCCGACGAGCAGTACTTC
CASSSYYRGADEQYF
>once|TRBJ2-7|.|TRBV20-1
TGCAGTGCTATCAGGTCCGCCTACGAGCAGTACTTC
CSAIRSAYEQYF
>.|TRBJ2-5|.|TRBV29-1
TGCAGCGTTGATGAGCATCCCCAAGAGACCCAGTACTTC
CSVDEHPQETQYF
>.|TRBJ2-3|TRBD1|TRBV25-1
TGTGCCAGCCGTTCGGGACAGGCCTCCGGGGATACGCAGTATTTT
CASRSGQASGDTQYF
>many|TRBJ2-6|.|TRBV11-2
TGTGCCAGCAGCTTAGGTGGGAGGGCCAACGTCCTGACTTTC
CASSLGGRANVLTF
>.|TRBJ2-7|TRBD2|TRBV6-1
TGTGCCAGCAGTGCCCGACTAGCTTACTACGAGCAGTACTTC
CASSARLAYYEQYF
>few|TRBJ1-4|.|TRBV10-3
TGTGCCATCAGTGAGTCCGCAGGGCGAAAACTGTTTTTT
CAISESAGRKLFF
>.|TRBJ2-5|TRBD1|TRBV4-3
TGCGCCAGCAGCCAAGTAGGGGGCAGAAAAGAGACCCAGTACTTC
CASSQVGGRKETQYF
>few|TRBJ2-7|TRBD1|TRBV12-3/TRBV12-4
TGTGCCAGCAGTTTAGGGACAGGGGCATCCTACGAGCAGTACTTC
CASSLGTGASYEQYF
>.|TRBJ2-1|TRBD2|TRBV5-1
TGCGCCAACAGCCCTGCGGGGACTAGCGGAGGTAATGAGCAGTTCTTC
CANSPAGTSGGNEQFF
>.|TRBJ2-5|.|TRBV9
TGTGCCAGCAGCGTAGATGGATCAACTGAGCAGTACTTC
CASSVDGSTEQYF
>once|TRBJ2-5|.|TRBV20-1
TGCAGTGCTAGAGGACCCAGGGGTCCAGAGACCCAGTACTTC
CSARGPRGPETQYF
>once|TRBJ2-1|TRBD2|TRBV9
TGTGCCAGAAGCGTAGCGGCTAGCGGGGGGTCCTTTGGGTCCTACAATGAGCAGTTCTTC
CARSVAASGGSFGSYNEQFF
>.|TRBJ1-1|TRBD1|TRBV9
TGTGCCAGCAGCGCGACAGGGTCTGATTCTGAAGCTTTCTTT
CASSATGSDSEAFF
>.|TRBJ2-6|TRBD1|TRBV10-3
TGTGCCGTTCTTAACAGGACAGGCGTCTCTGGGGCCAACGTCCTGACTTTC
CAVLNRTGVSGANVLTF
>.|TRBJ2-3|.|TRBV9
TGTGCCAGCAGCGTAGTCCTCACAGATACGCAGTATTTT
CASSVVLTDTQYF
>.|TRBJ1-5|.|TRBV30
TGTGCCTGGAGTACCGGGGGGAGCAATCAGCCCCAGCATTTT
CAWSTGGSNQPQHF
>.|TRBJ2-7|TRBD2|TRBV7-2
TGTGCCAGCAGCTTAGGCGGGGGGGCCCAAAACAACCACGAGCAGTACTTC
CASSLGGGAQNNHEQYF
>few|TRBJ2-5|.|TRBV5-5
TGTGCCAGCAGCTTGACGGTGAACCAAGAGACCCAGTACTTC
CASSLTVNQETQYF
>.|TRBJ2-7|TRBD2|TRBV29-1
TGCAGCGTTGAGGGACTAGCGGGAGTTAGGTACGAGCAGTACTTC
CSVEGLAGVRYEQYF
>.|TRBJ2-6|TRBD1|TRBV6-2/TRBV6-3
TGTGCCAGCATCAAACCCGGACAGGGGGCGCCCGGGGCCAACGTCCTGACTTTC
CASIKPGQGAPGANVLTF
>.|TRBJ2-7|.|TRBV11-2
TGTGCCAGCAGCTTAGATTCACGTCGTGAGCAGTACTTC
CASSLDSRREQYF
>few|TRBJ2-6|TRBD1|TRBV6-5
TGTGCCAGCAGACTAGACAGGGCTGCTGGGGCCAACGTCCTGACTTTC
CASRLDRAAGANVLTF
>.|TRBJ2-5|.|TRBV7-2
TGTGCCAGCAGTGCGTCTGGTGGGCCCCAAGAGACCCAGTACTTC
CASSASGGPQETQYF